This TCR beta chain was sequenced during a study of T cells in Graves' hyperthyroidism and ophthalmopathy. The overall study: It was at initial diagnosis, before any treatment, that peripheral blood was collected.

This clonotype came up many times. Regions amplified from RNA transcripts were the TCR beta CDR3 regions. HTBI primers drove first-round RT-PCR of the TCR CDR3. From the multiplex PCR reads, TCRdb called clonotypes with MiXCR, one entry per CDR3 protein. The table records around 290,000 distinct CDR3 sequences, about an eighth of them present only once. After removal of 0 bases from V and 6 bases from J, the junction contained 6 bases not matched to a gene. CDR3 length: 15 residues. Germline V CDR1 and CDR2: DFQATT, SNEGSKA (reference sequence). The sequenced material came from blood. V gene TRBV20-1 combines with J gene TRBJ2-7, with TRBD2 identical over 12 bases. The TCR comes from a woman in her thirties or forties with Graves' hyperthyroidism. The CDR3 spells CSARDLAGGPLEQYF. DNA for the CDR3: TGCAGTGCTAGAGACCTAGCGGGAGGGCCACTCGAGCAGTACTTC.